This paragraph reports one T cell receptor (beta chain). The antigen is undetermined. Produced via immunoSEQ multiplex PCR; TCRdb's table is partial and in-frame only. The data show about 59,000 clones, approximately 90% seen once. This specimen belongs to a study of T cells in localized non-small cell lung cancer. Study-wide results and limits: There was higher T cell clonality in uninvolved adjacent lung than in tumor, and it was highest there. Among blood samples, higher T cell density accompanied longer overall survival. In adjacent lung appeared a median around 54 of the top 100 tumor clones.

Germline V gives CDR1 MDHEN, CDR2 SYDVKM. This CDR3 is built from 15 residues. The ends were cut back, 5 bases at V and 8 bases at J, with 16 bases in the middle. The chain employs TRBV28 and TRBJ1-6, with a weak D call TRBD1 (5 bases). The clonotype was recovered from a man between 40 and 70 years old with stage I squamous cell lung carcinoma. The material was peripheral blood, obtained before any cancer treatment. This CDR3 reads CASSPAGRGDSPLHF. The CDR3 region has the DNA TGTGCCAGCAGTCCCGCCGGAAGGGGTGATTCACCCCTCCACTTT.